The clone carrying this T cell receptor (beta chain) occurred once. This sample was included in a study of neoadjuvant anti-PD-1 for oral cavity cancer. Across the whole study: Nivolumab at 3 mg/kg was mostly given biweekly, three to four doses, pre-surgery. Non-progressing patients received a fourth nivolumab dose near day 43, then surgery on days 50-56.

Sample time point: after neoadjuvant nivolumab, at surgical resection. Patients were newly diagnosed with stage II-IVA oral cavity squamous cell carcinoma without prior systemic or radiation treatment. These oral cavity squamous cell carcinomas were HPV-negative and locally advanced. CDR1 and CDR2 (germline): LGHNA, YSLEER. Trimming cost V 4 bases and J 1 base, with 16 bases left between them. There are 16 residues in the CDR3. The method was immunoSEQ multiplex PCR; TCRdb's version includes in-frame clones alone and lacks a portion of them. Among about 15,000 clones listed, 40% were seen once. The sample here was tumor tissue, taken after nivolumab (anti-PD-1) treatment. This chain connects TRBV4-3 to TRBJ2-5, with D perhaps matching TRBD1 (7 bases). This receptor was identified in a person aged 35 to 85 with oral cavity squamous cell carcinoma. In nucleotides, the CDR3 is TGCGCCAGCAGCCCAGGCGGGGCAGGGGGCCAAGAGACCCAGTACTTC. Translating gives CASSPGGAGGQETQYF.